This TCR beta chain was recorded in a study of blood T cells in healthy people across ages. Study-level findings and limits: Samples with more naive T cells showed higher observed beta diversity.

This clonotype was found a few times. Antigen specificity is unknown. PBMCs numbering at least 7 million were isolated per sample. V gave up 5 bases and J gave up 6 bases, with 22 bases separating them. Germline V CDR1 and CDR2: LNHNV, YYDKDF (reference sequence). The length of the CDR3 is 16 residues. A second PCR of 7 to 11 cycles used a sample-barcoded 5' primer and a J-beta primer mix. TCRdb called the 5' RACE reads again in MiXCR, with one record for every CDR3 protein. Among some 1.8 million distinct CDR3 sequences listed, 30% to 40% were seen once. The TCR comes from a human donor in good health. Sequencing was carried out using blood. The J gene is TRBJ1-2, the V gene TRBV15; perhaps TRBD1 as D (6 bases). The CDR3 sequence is CATSPTPSRGLHGYTF. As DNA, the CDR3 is TGTGCCACCAGCCCGACCCCGAGCAGGGGCCTGCATGGCTACACCTTC.